This record looks at one T cell receptor beta chain sequence and its context. Its antigen is as yet unknown. There were only Caucasian adults among the donors, and all lived in Nashville, Tennessee. The data derive from a study of shared clonotypes between healthy human individuals. The CDR3 spans 14 residues. Germline CDR1 is LNHDA and CDR2 is SQIVND (reference sequence). V lost 5 bases and J 4 bases, leaving 15 bases between the germline ends. Profiling relied on immunoSEQ multiplex PCR, and the TCRdb table lists in-frame clones only, not all of them. The data hold about 1 million clones, with roughly 80% observed a single time. Study results and caveats: Researchers sampled only blood; tissue repertoires likely differ.

The V and J genes are TRBV19 and TRBJ2-7; D unresolved. This TCR derives from a young man in good health. The sequenced sample consisted of memory CD4+ T cells sorted from blood. Subset of the sample: CD45RA-negative fraction. The CDR3 DNA is TGTGCCAGTAGTTTTGGGGTATCAACTTACGAGCAGTACTTC. It codes for CASSFGVSTYEQYF.